This T cell receptor beta chain was documented in a study of shared clonotypes between healthy human individuals. General observations from the study: The expectation was that sequencing depth would affect clonotype sharing among donors.

The CDR3 totals 15 residues. Germline loops: CDR1 SGHAT, CDR2 FQDESV (reference sequence). J was trimmed by 6 bases and V by 1 base; bases with no gene match: 9. Deep-level settings were used for running the assay. Input per replicate PCR of unsorted PBMC was roughly 300 ng DNA, corresponding to around 30,000 T cell genomes. Data came from immunoSEQ multiplex PCR; TCRdb stores just in-frame clones and leaves some out. There are about 480,000 clones in the sample; more than 65% occur only once, and 10% to 15% lies in the top ten. This clone was counted between two and nine times. The target antigen is unknown.

The rearrangement joins TRBV11-1 to TRBJ2-7; 7 positions match TRBD2. The sequenced sample was PBMCs. This receptor was obtained from a woman in her thirties or forties in good health. Some clones in this sample may be carry-over from other donors' samples. In DNA form, the CDR3 reads TGTGCCAGCAGCTTAGAAGAGCGGGATGCCCCCGAGCAGTACTTC. Its translation is CASSLEERDAPEQYF.